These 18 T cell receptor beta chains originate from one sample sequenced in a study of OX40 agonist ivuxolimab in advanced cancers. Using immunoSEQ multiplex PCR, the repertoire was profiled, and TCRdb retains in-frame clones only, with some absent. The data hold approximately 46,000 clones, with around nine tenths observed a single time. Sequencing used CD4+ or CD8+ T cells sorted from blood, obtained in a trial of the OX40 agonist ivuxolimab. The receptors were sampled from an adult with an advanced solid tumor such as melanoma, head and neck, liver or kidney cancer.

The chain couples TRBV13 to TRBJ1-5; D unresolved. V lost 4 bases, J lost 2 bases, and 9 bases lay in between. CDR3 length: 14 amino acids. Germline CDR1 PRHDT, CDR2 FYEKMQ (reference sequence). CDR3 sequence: CASSSRLGNQPQHF. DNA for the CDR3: TGTGCCAGCAGCTCCAGGCTCGGCAATCAGCCCCAGCATTTT. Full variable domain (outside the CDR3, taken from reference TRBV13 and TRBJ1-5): AAGVIQSPRHLIKEKRETATLKCYPIPRHDTVYWYQQGPGQDPQFLISFYEKMQSDKGSIPDRFSAQQFSDYHSELNMSSLELGDSALYFCASSSRLGNQPQHFGDGTRLSIL.

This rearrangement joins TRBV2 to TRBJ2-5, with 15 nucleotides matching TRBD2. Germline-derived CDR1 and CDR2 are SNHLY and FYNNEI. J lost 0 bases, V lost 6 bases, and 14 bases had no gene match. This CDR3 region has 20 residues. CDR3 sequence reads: CASSDSPGLAGGTYQETQYF. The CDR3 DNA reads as TGTGCCAGCAGCGATTCCCCGGGACTAGCGGGAGGAACGTACCAAGAGACCCAGTACTTC.

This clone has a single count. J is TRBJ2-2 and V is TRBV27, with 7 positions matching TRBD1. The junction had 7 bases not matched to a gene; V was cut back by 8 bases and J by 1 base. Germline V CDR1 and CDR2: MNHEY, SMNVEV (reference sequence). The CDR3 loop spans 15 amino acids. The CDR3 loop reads CASSTQGRNTGELFF. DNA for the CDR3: TGTGCCAGCTCTACACAGGGGCGGAACACCGGGGAGCTGTTTTTT.

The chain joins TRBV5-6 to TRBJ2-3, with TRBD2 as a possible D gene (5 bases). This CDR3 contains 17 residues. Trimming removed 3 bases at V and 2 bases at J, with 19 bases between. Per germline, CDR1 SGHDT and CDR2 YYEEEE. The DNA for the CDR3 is TGTGCCAGCAGCTCATTCGAGGGCGGAACATTCACAGATACGCAGTATTTT. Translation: CASSSFEGGTFTDTQYF.

The CDR3 here is CASRDGTVGEQYF. DNA for the CDR3: TGTGCCAGCAGGGACGGGACAGTTGGCGAGCAGTACTTC. The chain carries TRBV2 and TRBJ2-7; the match to TRBD1 covers 7 bases. CDR3 length: 13 amino acids. Germline values: CDR1 SNHLY, CDR2 FYNNEI. J gave up 6 bases and V 6 bases, and 8 bases lay outside the gene matches.

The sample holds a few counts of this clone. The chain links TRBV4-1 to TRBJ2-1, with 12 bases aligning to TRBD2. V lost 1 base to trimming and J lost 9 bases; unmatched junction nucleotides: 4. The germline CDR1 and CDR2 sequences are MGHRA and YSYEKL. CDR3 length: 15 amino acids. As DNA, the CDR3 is TGCGCCAGCAGCCAAGCGACTAGCGGGAGAGGTGAGCAGTTCTTC. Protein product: CASSQATSGRGEQFF.

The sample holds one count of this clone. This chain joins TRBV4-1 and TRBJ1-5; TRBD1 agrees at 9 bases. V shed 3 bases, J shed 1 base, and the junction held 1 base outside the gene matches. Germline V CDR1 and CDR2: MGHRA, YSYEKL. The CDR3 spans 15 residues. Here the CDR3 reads CASSQTGGSNQPQHF. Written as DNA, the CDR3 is TGCGCCAGCAGCCAGACAGGGGGGAGCAATCAGCCCCAGCATTTT.

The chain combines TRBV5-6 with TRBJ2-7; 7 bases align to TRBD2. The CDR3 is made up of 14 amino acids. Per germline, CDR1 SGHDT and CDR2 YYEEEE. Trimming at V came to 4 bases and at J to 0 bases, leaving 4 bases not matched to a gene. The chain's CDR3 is CASSRGTTSYEQYF. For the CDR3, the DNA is TGTGCCAGCAGCCGAGGGACTACCTCCTACGAGCAGTACTTC.

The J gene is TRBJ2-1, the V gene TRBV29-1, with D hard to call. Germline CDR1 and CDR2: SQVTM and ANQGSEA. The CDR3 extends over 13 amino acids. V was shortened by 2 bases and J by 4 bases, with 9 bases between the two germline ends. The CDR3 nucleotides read TGCAGCGTTGAACAGGAGATTTACAATGAGCAGTTCTTC. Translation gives CSVEQEIYNEQFF.

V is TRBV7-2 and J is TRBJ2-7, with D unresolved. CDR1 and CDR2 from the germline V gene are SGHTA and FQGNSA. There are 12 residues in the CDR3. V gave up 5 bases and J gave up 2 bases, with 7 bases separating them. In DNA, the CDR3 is TGTGCCAGCAGCCCGGGCCCCTACGAGCAGTACTTC. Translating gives CASSPGPYEQYF. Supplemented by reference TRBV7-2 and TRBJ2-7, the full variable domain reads GAGVSQSPSNKVTEKGKDVELRCDPISGHTALYWYRQSLGQGLEFLIYFQGNSAPDKSGLPSDRFSAERTGGSVSTLTIQRTQQEDSAVYLCASSPGPYEQYFGPGTRLTVT.

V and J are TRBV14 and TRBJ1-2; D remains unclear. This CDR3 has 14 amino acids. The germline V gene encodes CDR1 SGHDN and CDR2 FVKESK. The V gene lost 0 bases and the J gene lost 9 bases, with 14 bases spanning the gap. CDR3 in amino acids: CASSQDRELPSYTF. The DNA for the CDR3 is TGTGCCAGCAGCCAAGATCGGGAGCTGCCAAGCTACACCTTC.

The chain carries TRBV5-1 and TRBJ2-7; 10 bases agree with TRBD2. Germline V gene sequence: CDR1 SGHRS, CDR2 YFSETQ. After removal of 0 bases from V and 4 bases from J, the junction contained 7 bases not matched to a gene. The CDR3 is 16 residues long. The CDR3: CASSLASSGSLYEQYF. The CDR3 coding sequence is TGCGCCAGCAGCTTGGCTTCTAGCGGGAGTCTATACGAGCAGTACTTC.

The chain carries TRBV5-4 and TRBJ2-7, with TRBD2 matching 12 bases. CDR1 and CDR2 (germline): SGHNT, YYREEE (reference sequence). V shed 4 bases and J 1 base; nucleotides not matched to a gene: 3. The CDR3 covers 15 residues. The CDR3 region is CASSGGLAGSYEQYF. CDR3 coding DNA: TGTGCCAGCAGCGGGGGACTAGCGGGTTCCTACGAGCAGTACTTC.

The CDR3 bases are TGCGCCAGCAGCCAAGATCCGAGGAATAATGAAAAACTGTTTTTT. It is translated as CASSQDPRNNEKLFF. The V and J genes are TRBV4-3 and TRBJ1-4, with D unclear. In germline, CDR1 is LGHNA, CDR2 YSLEER. This CDR3 spans 15 amino acids. The germline V and J ends were trimmed by 0 bases and 4 bases, with 9 bases remaining between them.

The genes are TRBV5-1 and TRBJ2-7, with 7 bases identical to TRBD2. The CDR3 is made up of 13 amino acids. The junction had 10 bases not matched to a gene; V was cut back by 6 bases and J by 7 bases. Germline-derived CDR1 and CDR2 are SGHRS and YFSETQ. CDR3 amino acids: CASKGAGHREQYF. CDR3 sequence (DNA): TGCGCCAGCAAGGGAGCGGGGCACAGGGAGCAGTACTTC.

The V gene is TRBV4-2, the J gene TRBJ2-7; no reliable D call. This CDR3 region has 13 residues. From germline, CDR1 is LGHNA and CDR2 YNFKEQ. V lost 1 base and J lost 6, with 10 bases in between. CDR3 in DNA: TGTGCCAGCAGCCAAGGGCGCGGCCCCGAGCAGTACTTC. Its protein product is CASSQGRGPEQYF.

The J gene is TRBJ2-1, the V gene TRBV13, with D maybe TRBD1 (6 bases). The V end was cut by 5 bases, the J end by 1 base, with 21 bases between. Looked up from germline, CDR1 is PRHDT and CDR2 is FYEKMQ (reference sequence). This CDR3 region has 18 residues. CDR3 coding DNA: TGTGCCAGCAGCGCCGAAGCATCGACAGGTTTATCCTACAATGAGCAGTTCTTC. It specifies CASSAEASTGLSYNEQFF.

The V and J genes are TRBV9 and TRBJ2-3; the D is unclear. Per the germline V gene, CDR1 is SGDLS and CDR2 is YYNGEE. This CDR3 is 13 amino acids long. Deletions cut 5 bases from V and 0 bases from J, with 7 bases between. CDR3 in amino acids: CASRDGSTDTQYF. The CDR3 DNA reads TGTGCCAGCAGAGACGGGAGCACAGATACGCAGTATTTT.